The rows below give T cell receptor beta chains drawn from one sample of a study of CD8 T cells in ankylosing spondylitis. TCRdb itself ran the 5' RACE reads through MiXCR, one entry per CDR3 protein. The sample lists roughly 180,000 distinct CDR3 sequences, 13% occurring once. Sequencing was carried out using blood, either unsorted or a sorted T cell fraction (not recorded which). These receptors all come from a female donor with ankylosing spondylitis or in good health (not recorded which). Each CDR3 is given with its conserved first and last residue. Fields, in order: CDR3 protein, CDR3 DNA, V gene, J gene, clone size, D gene. D genes are given only for firm matches. The size of a clone is reported for some rows only, either as once, few or many, or as a class for expanded clones.

CASRTTGGFQETQYF	TGCGCCAGCAGAACGACAGGGGGTTTCCAAGAGACCCAGTACTTC	TRBV5-1	TRBJ2-5	many	TRBD1
CASSLRQGGYHTEAFF	TGTGCCAGCAGCTTGCGACAGGGAGGGTATCACACTGAAGCTTTCTTT	TRBV5-5	TRBJ1-1	many	TRBD1
CAIAAGHTDTQYF	TGTGCCATTGCAGCGGGGCACACAGATACGCAGTATTTT	TRBV2	TRBJ2-3	many	TRBD2
CASGIQGGSYNEQFF	TGCGCCAGCGGCATACAGGGTGGCTCCTACAATGAGCAGTTCTTC	TRBV5-1	TRBJ2-1	-	-
CASSTWTGINNEQYF	TGTGCCAGCAGTACCTGGACAGGGATAAACAACGAGCAGTACTTC	TRBV12-3/TRBV12-4	TRBJ2-7	many	TRBD1
CANSYWRENTGELFF	TGTGCCAACAGTTACTGGCGGGAGAACACCGGGGAGCTGTTTTTT	TRBV6-5	TRBJ2-2	-	-
CASSQLLAGGPTDTQYF	TGCGCCAGCAGCCAGCTACTAGCGGGAGGGCCCACAGATACGCAGTATTTT	TRBV4-3	TRBJ2-3	-	TRBD2
CASSRRQTLNTEAFF	TGTGCCAGCAGCCGGAGACAGACACTGAACACTGAAGCTTTCTTT	TRBV2	TRBJ1-1	many	-
CASSRRQGANYGYTF	TGTGCCAGCAGCCGCCGACAGGGGGCTAACTATGGCTACACCTTC	TRBV7-2	TRBJ1-2	few	TRBD1
CASSRQGIDGYTF	TGTGCCAGCAGCCGACAGGGGATTGATGGCTACACCTTC	TRBV7-9	TRBJ1-2	many	TRBD1
CASSATGLAVSSYNEQFF	TGTGCCAGCAGCGCCACGGGACTAGCGGTGAGCTCCTACAATGAGCAGTTCTTC	TRBV9	TRBJ2-1	many	TRBD2
CASSLALTRQGAYEQYF	TGTGCCAGCAGTTTAGCCCTAACCCGGCAGGGGGCCTACGAGCAGTACTTC	TRBV12-3/TRBV12-4	TRBJ2-7	few	TRBD1
CSAPVPMTGTDTQYF	TGCAGTGCCCCCGTTCCAATGACTGGGACAGATACGCAGTATTTT	TRBV20-1	TRBJ2-3	once	-
CASSVTSGRSLYIYNEQFF	TGTGCCAGCAGTGTGACTAGCGGGAGGTCCCTTTACATCTACAATGAGCAGTTCTTC	TRBV11-2	TRBJ2-1	-	TRBD2
CASPDLNTGELFF	TGTGCCAGCCCCGACTTGAACACCGGGGAGCTGTTTTTT	TRBV28	TRBJ2-2	many	-
CASSQGASGMGEQFF	TGCGCCAGCAGCCAAGGGGCTAGCGGGATGGGTGAGCAGTTCTTC	TRBV4-3	TRBJ2-1	few	TRBD2
CASSLQGGELFF	TGTGCCAGCAGCCTTCAGGGTGGGGAGCTGTTTTTT	TRBV12-3/TRBV12-4	TRBJ2-2	many	-
CASSLQGGYNEQFF	TGCGCCAGCAGCCTGCAGGGTGGATACAATGAGCAGTTCTTC	TRBV5-1	TRBJ2-1	many	-